The 25 T cell receptor beta chains in this list originate from one sample, sequenced in a study of cytomegalovirus exposure and HLA in healthy donors. PCR employed 60 Vbeta and 13 Jbeta primers. Here immunoSEQ multiplex PCR was the method, and the copy in TCRdb shows in-frame clones only, minus some. The sample has tens of thousands of clones, roughly 90% seen once. The sequenced sample consisted of PBMCs. The origin of the receptors is a man between 25 and 39 years old in good health and CMV-seropositive.

This rearrangement joins TRBV9 to TRBJ1-2, with 8 positions matching TRBD1. Trimming at V came to 3 bases and at J to 4 bases, leaving 8 bases not matched to a gene. Germline V gives CDR1 SGDLS, CDR2 YYNGEE. The CDR3 sequence is 15 residues long. CDR3 sequence reads: CASSAKQGGFYGYTF. The DNA for the CDR3 is TGTGCCAGCAGCGCTAAACAGGGGGGTTTCTATGGCTACACCTTC. The full variable domain, in which reference TRBV9 and TRBJ1-2 provide the parts outside the CDR3, is DSGVTQTPKHLITATGQRVTLRCSPRSGDLSVYWYQQSLDQGLQFLIQYYNGEERAKGNILERFSAQQFPDLHSELNLSSLELGDSALYFCASSAKQGGFYGYTFGSGTRLTVV.

The chain couples TRBV4-1 to TRBJ1-1; D remains unclear. The V gene lost 1 base and the J gene lost 3 bases, with 12 bases spanning the gap. The CDR3 loop spans 15 amino acids. Germline-derived CDR1 and CDR2 are MGHRA and YSYEKL. This chain's CDR3 is CASSQVMTSHTEAFF. DNA for the CDR3: TGCGCCAGCAGCCAAGTTATGACATCCCACACTGAAGCTTTCTTT.

The chain recombines TRBV5-8 with TRBJ2-5; 11 bases are a match to TRBD1. CDR1 is SGHTS and CDR2 is YDEGEE in the germline V gene. J lost 1 base, V lost 5 bases, and 7 bases had no gene match. The CDR3 length is 16 residues. The CDR3 DNA follows: TGTGCCAGCAGTCGTGGACAGGGGGCTATCCAAGAGACCCAGTACTTC. This translates into CASSRGQGAIQETQYF.

This chain links TRBV19 with TRBJ1-5; 8 positions agree with TRBD1. The J segment lost 4 bases and the V segment lost 2 bases, leaving 1 base of the junction unmatched. Germline V gene sequence: CDR1 LNHDA, CDR2 SQIVND (reference sequence). This CDR3 has 14 residues. This CDR3 reads CASSIRDRNQPQHF. CDR3 DNA sequence: TGTGCCAGTAGTATACGGGACAGGAATCAGCCCCAGCATTTT. The full variable domain, rest sourced from reference TRBV19 and TRBJ1-5, is DGGITQSPKYLFRKEGQNVTLSCEQNLNHDAMYWYRQDPGQGLRLIYYSQIVNDFQKGDIAEGYSVSREKKESFPLTVTSAQKNPTAFYLCASSIRDRNQPQHFGDGTRLSIL.

V usage is TRBV10-2 and J usage is TRBJ1-1; 9 nucleotides agree with TRBD1. The length of the CDR3 is 15 residues. Germline CDR1 reads WSHSY; CDR2 reads SAAADI. Trimming at V came to 7 bases and at J to 4 bases, leaving 10 bases not matched to a gene. The DNA of the CDR3 is TGCGCCAGCACCAAGCCTGGACAGGGGCCCACTGAAGCTTTCTTT. Amino acids: CASTKPGQGPTEAFF.

The V gene is TRBV27, the J gene TRBJ1-1, with a weak D call TRBD1 (5 bases). The germline gives CDR1 MNHEY, CDR2 SMNVEV (reference sequence). The CDR3 totals 14 residues. The germline V and J ends were trimmed by 6 bases and 3 bases, with 14 bases remaining between them. The CDR3 sequence: CASRVGVLDTEAFF. CDR3 nucleotide sequence: TGTGCCAGCAGGGTAGGGGTTTTGGACACTGAAGCTTTCTTT.

The rearrangement links TRBV5-1 to TRBJ2-7; 8 bases agree with TRBD2. The CDR3 has 16 amino acids. V shed 1 base and J 7 bases; nucleotides not matched to a gene: 13. CDR1 and CDR2 (germline): SGHRS, YFSETQ. This CDR3 is CASSLLLGRGLGEQYF. CDR3 nucleotides: TGCGCCAGCAGCTTGTTGCTCGGGAGGGGCCTGGGAGAGCAGTACTTC.

Only a few counts were recorded for this clone. The V and J genes are TRBV10-3 and TRBJ1-1; a weak D match, TRBD1 (5 bases). CDR1 is ENHRY, CDR2 SYGVKD, per germline. The CDR3 consists of 14 residues. The germline V and J ends were trimmed by 4 bases and 1 base, with 10 bases remaining between them. CDR3 DNA: TGTGCCATCAGTGGGACAATTTCGAACACTGAAGCTTTCTTT. Translating gives CAISGTISNTEAFF.

The V and J genes are TRBV7-3 and TRBJ1-2; TRBD1 matches at 11 bases. Germline lookup yields CDR1 SGHTA and CDR2 FQGTGA. With V trimmed by 6 bases and J by 8 bases, 8 bases remained unmatched. The CDR3 is made up of 14 amino acids. The CDR3: CASSTGQGAGGYTF. The CDR3 DNA follows: TGTGCCAGCAGTACCGGACAGGGGGCGGGAGGCTACACCTTC.

V usage is TRBV28 and J usage is TRBJ2-7; 8 bases align to TRBD2. The CDR3 extends over 17 amino acids. Germline V gene sequence: CDR1 MDHEN, CDR2 SYDVKM. V was clipped by 8 bases and J by 4 bases; unmatched bases: 19. The CDR3 nucleotides are TGTGCCAGCCGGGGACTAGTATTTCAGGAAAGGTCGTACGAGCAGTACTTC. It specifies CASRGLVFQERSYEQYF.

The chain combines TRBV6-5 with TRBJ2-2; D not resolved. Germline V CDR1 and CDR2: MNHEY, SVGAGI. The CDR3 runs to 12 residues. Between the trimmed V and J ends, which lost 4 bases and 6 bases, there was a span of 6 bases. The CDR3 sequence is CASSFGSGELFF. CDR3 DNA: TGTGCCAGCAGTTTCGGGTCCGGGGAGCTGTTTTTT.

The V and J genes are TRBV30 and TRBJ2-4; TRBD2 aligns across 7 bases. CDR1 is GTSNPN, CDR2 SVGIG, per germline (reference sequence). The CDR3 covers 13 residues. The V segment lost 6 bases and the J segment 1 base; nucleotides outside the gene matches: 3. CDR3 DNA sequence: TGTGCCTGCCAACTAGCGGCCAAAAACATTCAGTACTTC. Amino acid sequence: CACQLAAKNIQYF.

Comment on this clone: The junction does not match germline at one end; this may be a read error. The chain couples TRBV7-9 to TRBJ1-2, with 7 bases aligning to TRBD1. The CDR3 sequence is 16 residues long. The V gene's germline CDR1 is SEHNR and CDR2 FQNEAQ (reference sequence). This chain's CDR3 is CSSSAYRQGSNYGYTF. The CDR3 DNA reads as TGTTCCAGCAGCGCATATCGACAGGGATCTAACTATGGCTACACCTTC.

The rearrangement uses TRBV5-4 and TRBJ2-5; 7 nucleotides line up with TRBD2. The V gene's germline CDR1 is SGHNT and CDR2 YYREEE (reference sequence). Losses at the gene ends were 4 bases for V and 11 bases for J; bases not matched to a gene: 17. CDR3 length equals 15 residues. In DNA, the CDR3 is TGTGCCAGCAGCCCAAGGGACTATGGAAAAGGGGAGCAGTACTTC. Amino acid sequence: CASSPRDYGKGEQYF.

In DNA form, the CDR3 reads TGTGCCATCACCCCAGGACAGGGAACAGATACGCAGTATTTT. Residues: CAITPGQGTDTQYF. The chain uses TRBV10-3 and TRBJ2-3, with 8 nucleotides matching TRBD1. The CDR3 totals 14 residues. J was trimmed by 3 bases and V by 7 bases; bases with no gene match: 6. Germline CDR1 reads ENHRY; CDR2 reads SYGVKD.

J is TRBJ2-3 and V is TRBV5-1, with TRBD2 identical over 7 bases. CDR3 size: 14 residues. Germline V gene data show CDR1 as SGHRS and CDR2 as YFSETQ. With V trimmed by 2 bases and J by 6 bases, 6 bases remained unmatched. CDR3: CASSFEGGTDTQYF. CDR3 DNA sequence: TGCGCCAGCAGCTTTGAGGGAGGGACGGATACGCAGTATTTT.

This chain uses TRBV7-2 with TRBJ2-5; D not resolved. The tail of the sequence fits TRBJ2-7 better, so the J call may be wrong. The V gene's germline CDR1 is SGHTA and CDR2 FQGNSA. The CDR3 sequence is 12 residues long. The CDR3 sequence is CASSLLRYEQYF. The CDR3 coding sequence is TGTGCCAGCAGCTTATTGAGGTACGAGCAGTACTTC.

The chain couples TRBV6-5 to TRBJ1-2; no clear D gene. Germline V gene sequence: CDR1 MNHEY, CDR2 SVGAGI. The CDR3 extends over 13 amino acids. V shed 0 bases and J shed 7 bases, with 9 bases lying between them. CDR3 sequence: CASSYSFEGGYTF. In nucleotides, the CDR3 is TGTGCCAGCAGTTACTCGTTCGAGGGTGGCTACACCTTC.

A note on this clone: The identical CDR3 is also encoded by other nucleotide sequences in the sample. The rearrangement links TRBV11-2 to TRBJ2-5; D remains unclear. Trimming cost V 5 bases and J 0 bases, with 7 bases left between them. This CDR3 region has 13 residues. Per germline, CDR1 SGHAT and CDR2 FQNNGV. CDR3 region: CASSLDNQETQYF. The DNA for the CDR3 is TGTGCCAGCAGCCTTGACAACCAAGAGACCCAGTACTTC.

The V and J genes are TRBV27 and TRBJ2-4; weak D call: TRBD2 (5 bases). The CDR3 contains 13 residues. V was clipped by 2 bases and J by 6 bases, with 8 bases between them. Germline V gene sequence: CDR1 MNHEY, CDR2 SMNVEV (reference sequence). The CDR3, as DNA: TGTGCCAGCAGTTTAATTCGGGGAAACATTCAGTACTTC. This encodes CASSLIRGNIQYF.

The CDR3 region is CASKLTGLNNSPLHF. The CDR3 bases are TGTGCCAGTAAGCTGACAGGGTTGAATAATTCACCCCTCCACTTT. The chain is built from TRBV6-1 and TRBJ1-6; 7 bases are a match to TRBD1. This CDR3 region has 15 residues. The J segment lost 5 bases and the V segment lost 9 bases, leaving 10 bases of the junction unmatched. Germline V lookup: CDR1 MNHNS, CDR2 SASEGT.

The chain uses TRBV2 and TRBJ2-1, with 9 bases fitting TRBD2. V was pared by 6 bases and J by 3 bases, with 3 bases of the junction left unmatched. This CDR3 has 14 residues. Germline lookup yields CDR1 SNHLY and CDR2 FYNNEI. The CDR3 reads CASSRLADYNEQFF. CDR3 sequence (DNA): TGTGCCAGCAGCAGACTAGCGGACTACAATGAGCAGTTCTTC.

A word on this clone: A junction boundary mismatches the germline segment, possibly from a read error. The V call is TRBV7-9, the J call TRBJ1-1; 12 nucleotides agree with TRBD1. This CDR3 has 16 amino acids. Germline V gives CDR1 SEHNR, CDR2 FQNEAQ (reference sequence). CDR3 sequence reads: CSSSLGQGAEDTEAFF. The CDR3 nucleotides are TGTTCCAGCAGCTTGGGACAGGGGGCGGAGGACACTGAAGCTTTCTTT.

This clone was seen just once. V usage is TRBV7-2 and J usage is TRBJ1-4; perhaps TRBD1 as D (5 bases). The germline V gene has CDR1 SGHTA and CDR2 FQGNSA. The CDR3 contains 15 residues. The germline V and J ends were trimmed by 4 bases and 7 bases, with 16 bases remaining between them. The CDR3 DNA sequence: TGTGCCAGCAGCTCTATGCAGGGAAGGGGTGAAAAACTGTTTTTT. This gives the protein CASSSMQGRGEKLFF.

This chain connects TRBV28 to TRBJ2-5, with 12 bases that match TRBD2. V was pared by 3 bases and J by 7 bases, with 9 bases of the junction left unmatched. The germline V gene has CDR1 MDHEN and CDR2 SYDVKM. The CDR3 contains 16 residues. The chain's CDR3 is CASSLILAGGPGTQYF. For the CDR3, the DNA is TGTGCCAGCAGTTTGATCCTAGCGGGAGGGCCCGGGACCCAGTACTTC.